This T cell receptor beta chain was observed in a study of blood T cell repertoires in COVID-19 (dated by TCRdb to the early 2020s). Background for the entire study: Samples covering the acute and convalescent phases of COVID-19 were provided by collaborators in the United States, Italy and Spain. The material from the prospective study consisted of cDNA or gDNA derived from T cells, B-cell-depleted T cells, or PBMCs. Subjects who had been exposed to COVID-19, were actively infected with it, or had recovered from it provided the deeply sampled blood TCRbeta repertoires that made up the dataset. Where available, HLA class I and class II types were taken from metadata supplied by the sample provider and were not determined by assay-based typing. The repertoires were made available in a free public database intended to serve as a resource for research on the immune response to SARS-CoV-2. Sample metadata almost always included a de-identified subject ID, COVID-19 status, age in years and sex. The samples were drawn from the first 160 participants of the ongoing ImmuneRACE study and from 1,254 subjects provided by 6 global collaborators. Overall results and qualifications from the work: The amount of clinical and demographic metadata varied by source and participant and was provided uncurated.

TCRbeta CDR3 regions were amplified from genomic DNA using the immunoSEQ Assay, a bias-controlled multiplex PCR. Per the authors' processing: Within the assay, amplification of reference gene primers was used to estimate how many nucleated cells each sample contained. To quantify the absolute abundance of each unique TCRbeta CDR3 rearrangement, sequence reads were collapsed and filtered. For each sample, productive Simpson clonality was calculated as the square root of Simpson's diversity index over productive rearrangements. TCRdb took over this immuneACCESS table, retaining in-frame rearrangements with V and J assigned. Such tables are incomplete; in checked studies, under half of the missing clones stem from an unresolved V gene, and the remainder is unexplained. V and J calls and clone size come straight from that table; D and trimming were deduced from the DNA. The sample profile shows about 350,000 clones; more than 70% of them were found once. Around 3.9% of the sample lies in the top ten.

One collaborating source in Seattle enrolled patients during active infection and followed them longitudinally through the course of disease. The collaborating institutions used their own protocols to collect whole blood in K2EDTA tubes. For TCRbeta analysis, collaborators shipped samples as frozen whole blood, isolated PBMCs, or DNA extracted from either of those sample types. Concerning this clone itself: This clone's antigen is unknown. Qualities for individual bases were not recorded, and no much larger clone is one base off.

The CDR3 numbers 14 residues from cysteine through phenylalanine. The DNA shown is the 42-base CDR3, in frame from base 1. Per the germline V gene, SGHTA is the CDR1 and FQGNSA is the CDR2. V and J lose 5 bases and 7 bases, and a span of 17 bases separates them. Sequences were obtained from peripheral blood. The chain is made from TRBV7-2 and TRBJ1-2; tentative D gene TRBD1, with 6 bases matching. The sequence came from a woman aged 60-70 years with COVID-19, enrolled during active disease. The DNA reads TGTGCCAGCAGCCTTACAGGGCCCCTTGGTGGCTACACCTTC. This encodes CASSLTGPLGGYTF.